These 21 T cell receptor beta chains originate from one sample sequenced in a study of STAT5B mutations in CD4+ large granular lymphocyte leukemia. Libraries were prepared by immunoSEQ multiplex PCR; TCRdb keeps only in-frame clonotypes and omits some of them. The repertoire consists of around 23,000 clones, with over 80% occurring once and the leading ten covering roughly 8.6%. The sequencing sample was made of CD4+ T cells from blood buffy coats. These receptors were obtained from a human donor in good health.

The chain combines TRBV9 with TRBJ2-1; 12 nucleotides match TRBD2. Germline trimming cut 0 bases from V and 6 bases from J; bases unmatched to any gene: 4. CDR3 length: 16 amino acids. Per the germline V gene, CDR1 is SGDLS and CDR2 is YYNGEE. CDR3 DNA sequence: TGTGCCAGCAGCGTAGGACTAGCGGGAGACTCCAATGAGCAGTTCTTC. Its translation: CASSVGLAGDSNEQFF.

This chain links TRBV5-1 with TRBJ2-3, with 7 positions matching TRBD1. Per the germline V gene, CDR1 is SGHRS and CDR2 is YFSETQ. There are 14 residues in the CDR3. V was clipped by 0 bases and J by 4 bases; unmatched bases: 2. CDR3 sequence: CASSLGGGPDTQYF. The DNA for the CDR3 is TGCGCCAGCAGCTTGGGAGGGGGCCCAGATACGCAGTATTTT.

The V gene is TRBV15, the J gene TRBJ2-1; perhaps TRBD2 as D (5 bases). Trimming pared 0 bases from V and 3 bases from J, leaving 9 bases between. Per the germline V gene, CDR1 is LNHNV and CDR2 is YYDKDF (reference sequence). The CDR3 covers 15 residues. The CDR3 region is CATSREAELYNEQFF. In DNA form, the CDR3 reads TGTGCCACCAGCAGAGAAGCGGAACTCTACAATGAGCAGTTCTTC.

The chain links TRBV7-9 to TRBJ2-3, with D perhaps given as TRBD1 or TRBD2 (5 bases each). The V gene lost 5 bases and the J gene lost 7 bases, with 22 bases spanning the gap. Germline V gives CDR1 SEHNR, CDR2 FQNEAQ (reference sequence). This CDR3 is built from 16 residues. The CDR3 sequence is CASSPAGRAGTNTQYF. CDR3 bases: TGTGCCAGCAGCCCGGCAGGGAGAGCTGGGACGAATACGCAGTATTTT.

The chain recombines TRBV10-3 with TRBJ1-2; D is unclear. Germline CDR1 and CDR2: ENHRY and SYGVKD. Trimming left V 2 bases short and J 0 bases short, with 10 bases between. The length of the CDR3 is 15 residues. As DNA, the CDR3 is TGTGCCATCAGTGAGAACAGCCGCTCTAACTATGGCTACACCTTC. Translated, it gives CAISENSRSNYGYTF.

J is TRBJ1-2 and V is TRBV7-9, with D perhaps TRBD1 (5 bases). The length of the CDR3 is 14 residues. CDR1 is SEHNR and CDR2 is FQNEAQ in the germline V gene (reference sequence). V was clipped by 1 base and J by 5 bases, with 11 bases between them. The CDR3 is CASSLGGQVYGYTF. As DNA, the CDR3 is TGTGCCAGCAGCTTAGGTGGACAAGTGTATGGCTACACCTTC.

The gene calls are TRBV18 and TRBJ1-4, with 9 bases identical to TRBD1. Trimming at V came to 3 bases and at J to 5 bases, leaving 4 bases not matched to a gene. CDR1 and CDR2 (germline): KGHSH, LQKENI. The CDR3 length is 15 residues. The CDR3 region has the DNA TGTGCCAGCTCACCTCGGACAGGGGAGAATGAAAAACTGTTTTTT. Translating gives CASSPRTGENEKLFF.

This chain connects TRBV5-1 to TRBJ2-3; 11 bases are shared with TRBD2. J gave up 2 bases and V 4 bases, and 6 bases lay outside the gene matches. There are 16 residues in the CDR3. Germline V gene data show CDR1 as SGHRS and CDR2 as YFSETQ. CDR3 in amino acids: CASSPPGLAATDTQYF. CDR3 nucleotide sequence: TGCGCCAGCAGCCCGCCGGGACTAGCGGCCACAGATACGCAGTATTTT.

The chain uses TRBV4-2 and TRBJ2-2; D is unresolved. CDR1 LGHNA and CDR2 YNFKEQ come from the germline V gene. The CDR3 spans 14 residues. The V and J ends lost 2 bases and 3 bases respectively, with 7 bases between them. The DNA of the CDR3 is TGTGCCAGCAGCCAACCTTTATACACCGGGGAGCTGTTTTTT. Protein: CASSQPLYTGELFF.

This clone is large (0.1 to 1%) by share. The chain couples TRBV7-9 to TRBJ1-4, with D uncertain. Between the trimmed V and J ends, which lost 3 bases and 0 bases, there was a span of 11 bases. From germline, CDR1 is SEHNR and CDR2 FQNEAQ (reference sequence). This CDR3 is 16 amino acids long. CDR3 residues: CASSLVGVATNEKLFF. DNA for the CDR3: TGTGCCAGCAGCTTGGTCGGGGTTGCAACTAATGAAAAACTGTTTTTT.

V and J are TRBV30 and TRBJ2-5; D perhaps matches TRBD1 (5 bases). The DNA end favors TRBJ2-7, so the J call may be wrong. From germline, CDR1 is GTSNPN and CDR2 SVGIG (reference sequence). The CDR3 spans 14 residues. CDR3 loop: CAWKKDTTSYEQYF. As DNA, the CDR3 is TGTGCCTGGAAAAAGGACACCACCTCCTACGAGCAGTACTTC.

This rearrangement joins TRBV27 to TRBJ1-5, with D possibly being TRBD1 (5 bases). Germline loops: CDR1 MNHEY, CDR2 SMNVEV (reference sequence). V dropped 4 bases and J dropped 9 bases, with 13 bases sitting between them. The CDR3 contains 13 residues. The CDR3 DNA reads TGTGCCAGCAGTTCGGGCCCAGGGAGGCCCCAGCATTTT. Translated, it gives CASSSGPGRPQHF.

The chain recombines TRBV6-4 with TRBJ2-1, with TRBD2 matching over 13 bases. The CDR3 totals 18 residues. The V and J ends lost 0 bases and 9 bases, in that order; junction bases with no gene match: 11. Looked up from germline, CDR1 is MRHNA and CDR2 is SNTAGT. Here the CDR3 DNA reads TGTGCCAGCAGTGACTCTGGGGTCGGACTAGCGGGAGCTAGTGAGCAGTTCTTC. Encoded protein: CASSDSGVGLAGASEQFF.

The chain has TRBV4-1 and TRBJ2-7, with TRBD1 as a possible D gene (5 bases). The germline CDR1 and CDR2 sequences are MGHRA and YSYEKL. The CDR3 length is 15 residues. The germline V and J ends were trimmed by 1 base and 3 bases, with 13 bases remaining between them. The CDR3 nucleotides are TGCGCCAGCAGCCAAGCTTCAACAGGAGACTACGAGCAGTACTTC. Amino acid sequence: CASSQASTGDYEQYF.

The chain carries TRBV12-2 and TRBJ2-7; the D call TRBD2 from the table was never checked on the DNA. TRBV12-2 is noted as a pseudogene. The length of the CDR3 is 15 residues. CDR3 loop: CASRLARLAGVEQYF. In DNA, the CDR3 is TGTGCAAGTCGCTTAGCGCGCCTAGCGGGAGTCGAGCAGTACTTC.

This chain connects TRBV7-6 to TRBJ1-2, with D uncertain. This CDR3 has 15 amino acids. CDR1 and CDR2 (germline): SGHVS, FNYEAQ. Trimming took 0 bases from V and 7 from J, leaving 15 bases between them. CDR3 bases: TGTGCCAGCAGCTTAGCTCCCGGGCCCCTGGGTGGCTACACCTTC. Its protein product is CASSLAPGPLGGYTF.

The rearrangement uses TRBV2 and TRBJ2-3; the D is unclear. This CDR3 is built from 10 residues. The V and J ends lost 6 bases and 8 bases respectively, with 6 bases between them. Germline CDR1 SNHLY, CDR2 FYNNEI. The CDR3 here is CASSLGTQYF. CDR3 in DNA: TGTGCCAGCAGCCTGGGTACGCAGTATTTT.

The chain combines TRBV5-1 with TRBJ2-5; tentative D call: TRBD2 (6 bases). The CDR3 has 13 amino acids. CDR1 is SGHRS, CDR2 YFSETQ, per germline. V was pared by 6 bases and J by 1 base, with 10 bases between. The CDR3: CASNPGVQETQYF. In nucleotides, the CDR3 is TGCGCCAGCAACCCGGGGGTCCAAGAGACCCAGTACTTC.

This chain joins TRBV7-9 and TRBJ2-3; 7 nucleotides align to TRBD2. Losses at the gene ends were 4 bases for V and 0 bases for J; bases not matched to a gene: 13. CDR1 SEHNR and CDR2 FQNEAQ come from the germline V gene (reference sequence). The CDR3 is 18 residues long. CDR3: CASSSPRGGPLSTDTQYF. The DNA of the CDR3 is TGTGCCAGCAGCTCCCCTCGCGGGGGTCCCCTTAGCACAGATACGCAGTATTTT. The variable domain in full, with the rest retrieved from reference TRBV7-9 and TRBJ2-3, is DTGVSQNPRHKITKRGQNVTFRCDPISEHNRLYWYRQTLGQGPEFLTYFQNEAQLEKSRLLSDRFSAERPKGSFSTLEIQRTEQGDSAMYLCASSSPRGGPLSTDTQYFGPGTRLTVL.

This chain joins TRBV7-8 and TRBJ2-1, with no clear D. CDR3 length: 11 residues. In germline, CDR1 is SGHVS, CDR2 FQNEAQ. With 5 bases removed from V and 7 bases from J, the gap between germline ends came to 6 bases. CDR3 loop: CASSPRNEQFF. CDR3 sequence (DNA): TGTGCCAGCAGCCCCCGAAATGAGCAGTTCTTC.

The chain uses TRBV6-5 and TRBJ2-5, with TRBD1 identical over 9 bases. V shed 7 bases and J 5 bases; nucleotides not matched to a gene: 5. The CDR3 runs 13 residues. Germline CDR1 reads MNHEY; CDR2 reads SVGAGI. CDR3 sequence reads: CASTRQGVETQYF. CDR3 bases: TGTGCCAGCACCCGACAGGGGGTGGAGACCCAGTACTTC.